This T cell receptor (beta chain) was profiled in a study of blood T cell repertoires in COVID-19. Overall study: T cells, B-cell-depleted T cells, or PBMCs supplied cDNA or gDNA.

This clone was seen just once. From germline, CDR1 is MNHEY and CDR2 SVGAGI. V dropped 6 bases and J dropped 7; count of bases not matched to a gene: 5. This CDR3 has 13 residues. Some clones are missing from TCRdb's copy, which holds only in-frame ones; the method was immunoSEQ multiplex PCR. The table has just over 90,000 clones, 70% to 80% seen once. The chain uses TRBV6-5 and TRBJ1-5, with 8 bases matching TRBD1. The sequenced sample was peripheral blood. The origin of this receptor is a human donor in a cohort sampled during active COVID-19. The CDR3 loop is CASSRTGQQPQHF. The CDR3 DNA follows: TGTGCCAGCAGCAGGACAGGGCAGCAGCCCCAGCATTTT.